A selection of T cell receptor beta chains follows, all from one sample in a study of blood T cell repertoires in COVID-19. Sequencing used immunoSEQ multiplex PCR; TCRdb keeps in-frame clones, though not all of them. The sample records a few hundred thousand clones, 87% being singletons. The sample comprised PBMCs or T cells enriched from blood (not recorded which). These receptors came from a woman younger than 35 who had recovered from COVID-19. Both conserved end residues are part of each CDR3. A D gene is named only where the DNA matches it firmly. Clone size is shown for a subset of rows, as once, few, many or a class of expanded clone.

d_gene	abundance	j_gene	v_gene	len	CDR3aa	CDR3nt
NA	few	TRBJ2-7	TRBV11-2	15	CASSQSGIPLSEQYF	TGTGCCAGCAGCCAGTCCGGGATACCCCTCTCTGAGCAGTACTTC
NA	NA	TRBJ1-5	TRBV6-1	14	CASSDIRGNQPQHF	TGTGCCAGCAGTGATATCCGGGGGAATCAGCCCCAGCATTTT
TRBD1	NA	TRBJ1-1	TRBV6-2/TRBV6-3	16	CASSYLQGGRNTEAFF	TGTGCCAGCAGTTACTTGCAGGGGGGAAGGAACACTGAAGCTTTCTTT
TRBD2	NA	TRBJ2-7	TRBV4-3	16	CASSQVAGAPTYEQYF	TGCGCCAGCAGCCAAGTAGCGGGGGCCCCTACCTACGAGCAGTACTTC
NA	NA	TRBJ1-5	TRBV12-3/TRBV12-4	13	CASTQGSNQPQHF	TGTGCCAGCACCCAGGGAAGCAATCAGCCCCAGCATTTT
NA	NA	TRBJ1-5	TRBV6-6	15	CASSYNGIGNQPQHF	TGTGCCAGCAGTTACAATGGTATCGGTAATCAGCCCCAGCATTTT
TRBD2	once	TRBJ2-4	TRBV5-5	19	CASSLSRAGGLEAKNIQYF	TGTGCCAGCAGCTTGTCCCGCGCGGGGGGGCTGGAGGCCAAAAACATTCAGTACTTC
TRBD1	NA	TRBJ2-7	TRBV6-5	15	CASSYSRGGAYEQYF	TGTGCCAGCAGTTACTCGAGAGGGGGCGCTTACGAGCAGTACTTC
NA	NA	TRBJ2-7	TRBV20-1	11	CSARSHYEQYF	TGCAGTGCTAGGAGTCACTACGAGCAGTACTTC
TRBD2	NA	TRBJ2-1	TRBV30	15	CAWSLAGYSYNEQFF	TGTGCCTGGAGCTTAGCGGGTTACTCCTACAATGAGCAGTTCTTC
TRBD1	NA	TRBJ2-1	TRBV2	15	CAASLRTGADNEQFF	TGTGCCGCCTCATTGAGGACAGGGGCGGACAATGAGCAGTTCTTC
NA	NA	TRBJ2-3	TRBV6-4	14	CASSGGAPTDTQYF	TGTGCCAGCAGTGGCGGGGCCCCCACAGATACGCAGTATTTT
TRBD2	NA	TRBJ2-3	TRBV3-1/TRBV3-2	14	CASGLAGIADTQYF	TGTGCCAGCGGGCTAGCGGGAATCGCAGATACGCAGTATTTT
NA	few	TRBJ2-2	TRBV7-3	16	CASSPPGLSNTGELFF	TGTGCCAGCAGCCCACCGGGACTGTCGAACACCGGGGAGCTGTTTTTT